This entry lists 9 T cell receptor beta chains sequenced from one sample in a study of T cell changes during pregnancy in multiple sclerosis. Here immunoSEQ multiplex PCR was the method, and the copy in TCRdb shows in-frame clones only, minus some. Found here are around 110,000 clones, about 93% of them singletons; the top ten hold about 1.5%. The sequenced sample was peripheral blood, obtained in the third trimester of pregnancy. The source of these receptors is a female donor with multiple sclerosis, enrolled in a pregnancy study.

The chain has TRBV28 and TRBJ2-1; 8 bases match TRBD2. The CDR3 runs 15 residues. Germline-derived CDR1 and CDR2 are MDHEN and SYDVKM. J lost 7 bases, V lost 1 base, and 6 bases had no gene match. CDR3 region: CASSLSPASGNEQFF. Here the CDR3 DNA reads TGTGCCAGCAGTTTATCCCCGGCTAGCGGGAATGAGCAGTTCTTC.

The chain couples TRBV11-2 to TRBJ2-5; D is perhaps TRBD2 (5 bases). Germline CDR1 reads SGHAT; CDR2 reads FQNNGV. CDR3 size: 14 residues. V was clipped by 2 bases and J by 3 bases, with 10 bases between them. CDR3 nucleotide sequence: TGTGCCAGCAGCTTAACTAGACCGAAAGAGACCCAGTACTTC. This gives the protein CASSLTRPKETQYF.

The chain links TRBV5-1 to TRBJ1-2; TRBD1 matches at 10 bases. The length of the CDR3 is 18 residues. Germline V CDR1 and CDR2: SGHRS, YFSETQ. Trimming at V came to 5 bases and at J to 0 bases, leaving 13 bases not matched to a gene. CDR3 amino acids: CASRFTGTGALANYGYTF. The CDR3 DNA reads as TGCGCCAGCAGATTCACCGGGACAGGGGCCCTTGCTAACTATGGCTACACCTTC. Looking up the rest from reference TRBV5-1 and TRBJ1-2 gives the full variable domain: KAGVTQTPRYLIKTRGQQVTLSCSPISGHRSVSWYQQTPGQGLQFLFEYFSETQRNKGNFPGRFSGRQFSNSRSEMNVSTLELGDSALYLCASRFTGTGALANYGYTFGSGTRLTVV.

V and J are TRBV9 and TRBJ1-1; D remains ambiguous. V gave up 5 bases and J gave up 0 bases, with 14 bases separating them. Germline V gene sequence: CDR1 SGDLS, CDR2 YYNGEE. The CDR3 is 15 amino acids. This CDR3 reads CASSGAGLMNTEAFF. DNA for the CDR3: TGTGCCAGCAGTGGAGCGGGCTTAATGAACACTGAAGCTTTCTTT.

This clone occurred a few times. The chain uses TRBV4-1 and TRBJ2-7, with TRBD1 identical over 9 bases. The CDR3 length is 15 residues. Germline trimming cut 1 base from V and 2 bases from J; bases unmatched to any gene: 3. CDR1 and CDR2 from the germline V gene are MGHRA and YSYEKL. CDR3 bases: TGCGCCAGCAGCCAAGGACAGGGGGGAACCTACGAGCAGTACTTC. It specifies CASSQGQGGTYEQYF.

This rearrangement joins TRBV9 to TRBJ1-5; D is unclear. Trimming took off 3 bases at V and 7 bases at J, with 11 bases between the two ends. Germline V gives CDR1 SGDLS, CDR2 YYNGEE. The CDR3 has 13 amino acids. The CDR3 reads CASSETGGQPQHF. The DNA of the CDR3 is TGTGCCAGCAGCGAAACGGGTGGCCAGCCCCAGCATTTT.

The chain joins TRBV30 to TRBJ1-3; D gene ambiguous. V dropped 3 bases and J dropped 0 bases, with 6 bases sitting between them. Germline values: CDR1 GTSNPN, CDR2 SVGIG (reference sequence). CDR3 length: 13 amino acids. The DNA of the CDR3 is TGTGCCTGGAGCGCTAACTCTGGAAACACCATATATTTT. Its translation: CAWSANSGNTIYF.

The CDR3 DNA reads as TGTGCCTGGAGGGCGACAGGCGTCGGGATCTACGAGCAGTACTTC. Its protein product is CAWRATGVGIYEQYF. This chain uses TRBV30 with TRBJ2-7; possibly TRBD1 for D (6 bases). From germline, CDR1 is GTSNPN and CDR2 SVGIG (reference sequence). Trimming took 3 bases from V and 3 from J, leaving 18 bases between them. The CDR3 consists of 15 residues.

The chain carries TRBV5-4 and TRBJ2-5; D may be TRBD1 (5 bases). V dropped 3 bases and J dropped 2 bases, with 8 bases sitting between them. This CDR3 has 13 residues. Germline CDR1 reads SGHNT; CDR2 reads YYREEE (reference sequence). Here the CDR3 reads CASSSQAQETQYF. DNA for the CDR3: TGTGCCAGCAGCTCACAGGCGCAAGAGACCCAGTACTTC. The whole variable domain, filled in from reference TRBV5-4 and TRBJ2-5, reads ETGVTQSPTHLIKTRGQQVTLRCSSQSGHNTVSWYQQALGQGPQFIFQYYREEENGRGNFPPRFSGLQFPNYSSELNVNALELDDSALYLCASSSQAQETQYFGPGTRLLVL.